One and the same sample provided the 23 T cell receptor beta chains below, sequenced in a study of T-cell reconstitution after alpha-beta-depleted transplantation in children. It was with unique molecular identifiers that the TCRbeta library was prepared. MiXCR, run by TCRdb on the PCR reads, gives a single entry per CDR3 protein. The table records about 610,000 distinct CDR3 sequences, 10% of them present only once. The sequencing here drew on PBMCs from the stem cell graft donor, taken from the stem cell graft. These receptors all come from a human donor who donated a stem cell graft to a child with acute myeloid leukemia.

This clonotype was detected only a few times. The J gene is TRBJ2-1, the V gene TRBV18, with a possible D match to TRBD1 (6 bases). This CDR3 is built from 16 residues. V was trimmed by 3 bases and J by 9 bases, leaving 21 bases between them. Per germline, CDR1 KGHSH and CDR2 LQKENI. The CDR3 region is CASSPFRGGQGSEQFF. As DNA, the CDR3 is TGTGCCAGCTCACCGTTTCGTGGCGGCCAGGGGAGTGAGCAGTTCTTC.

This clonotype was seen only a few times. V and J are TRBV9 and TRBJ2-5; a weak D match, TRBD2 (8 bases). Germline assignment: CDR1 SGDLS and CDR2 YYNGEE. Trimming took 4 bases from V and 5 from J, leaving 18 bases between them. The CDR3 has 15 amino acids. The CDR3 here is CASSLREGARETQYF. In nucleotides, the CDR3 is TGTGCCAGCAGCCTCCGGGAGGGGGCAAGGGAGACCCAGTACTTC.

This clonotype appeared a few times. V is TRBV7-9 and J is TRBJ2-7; TRBD1 is a possible D gene (5 bases). V was pared by 1 base and J by 5 bases, with 12 bases between. Germline CDR1 reads SEHNR; CDR2 reads FQNEAQ (reference sequence). The CDR3 has 14 amino acids. CDR3 protein: CASSLGQGRNEQYF. The DNA of the CDR3 is TGTGCCAGCAGCTTAGGTCAGGGTCGCAACGAGCAGTACTTC.

This clonotype was observed at least ten times. The J gene is TRBJ2-1, the V gene TRBV7-3, with unresolved D. The CDR3 runs 12 residues. The germline V gene has CDR1 SGHTA and CDR2 FQGTGA. V was clipped by 8 bases and J by 0 bases, with 5 bases between them. The CDR3 sequence is CASGISYNEQFF. The CDR3 DNA sequence: TGTGCCAGCGGGATCTCCTACAATGAGCAGTTCTTC.

This clonotype has at least ten counts. This chain uses TRBV28 with TRBJ2-2, with TRBD2 matching over 7 bases. CDR1 is MDHEN and CDR2 is SYDVKM in the germline V gene. V lost 6 bases to trimming and J lost 7 bases; unmatched junction nucleotides: 5. The CDR3 loop spans 13 amino acids. The CDR3 loop reads CASRSRGVGELFF. The DNA for the CDR3 is TGTGCCAGCAGGTCACGGGGGGTCGGGGAGCTGTTTTTT.

The chain is built from TRBV24-1 and TRBJ1-1; D gene ambiguous. CDR1 is KGHDR and CDR2 is SFDVKD in the germline V gene. Trimming pared 4 bases from V and 6 bases from J, leaving 17 bases between. The CDR3 consists of 15 residues. CDR3 protein: CATSDYTYPVAEAFF. In DNA, the CDR3 is TGTGCCACCAGTGACTATACATACCCAGTGGCTGAAGCTTTCTTT.

The chain joins TRBV20-1 to TRBJ2-6; D is ambiguous. There are 13 residues in the CDR3. Germline-derived CDR1 and CDR2 are DFQATT and SNEGSKA (reference sequence). V was trimmed by 6 bases and J by 3 bases, leaving 9 bases between them. CDR3 sequence reads: CSADLLGANVLTF. The CDR3 nucleotides read TGCAGTGCCGACTTACTTGGGGCCAACGTCCTGACTTTC.

This clonotype was seen ten or more times. The chain joins TRBV20-1 to TRBJ2-1; TRBD1 matches at 9 bases. This CDR3 spans 15 amino acids. Trimming cost V 4 bases and J 8 bases; bases outside gene matches: 12. The germline gives CDR1 DFQATT, CDR2 SNEGSKA (reference sequence). In DNA form, the CDR3 reads TGCAGTGCTACCTACACAGGGGGCGCCAAGCATGAGCAGTTCTTC. Translated, it gives CSATYTGGAKHEQFF.

This clonotype was found many times. The chain uses TRBV11-2 and TRBJ2-1; tentatively, D is TRBD2 (5 bases). This CDR3 has 15 residues. Germline CDR1 and CDR2: SGHAT and FQNNGV. Trimming stripped 2 bases from V and 7 bases from J, with 15 bases between. The CDR3 DNA reads TGTGCCAGCAGCTTATTTGAGGGAGAGGGTAATGAGCAGTTCTTC. Its protein product is CASSLFEGEGNEQFF.

This clonotype was seen only a few times. The chain is built from TRBV11-2 and TRBJ2-5; the D gene is possibly TRBD1 (6 bases). This CDR3 is 15 amino acids long. V gave up 0 bases and J gave up 6 bases, with 14 bases separating them. CDR1 is SGHAT, CDR2 FQNNGV, per germline. The CDR3 coding sequence is TGTGCCAGCAGCTTAGACAGGGGAAGAGTAAAGACCCAGTACTTC. This translates into CASSLDRGRVKTQYF.

The sample holds many counts of this clonotype. V is TRBV7-2 and J is TRBJ2-2, with a weak D call TRBD2 (5 bases). The CDR3 runs to 15 residues. Germline V gives CDR1 SGHTA, CDR2 FQGNSA. Trimming pared 1 base from V and 7 bases from J, leaving 13 bases between. In DNA, the CDR3 is TGTGCCAGCAGCTTAGTGCGGGCCCGGGGCGGGGAGCTGTTTTTT. This gives the protein CASSLVRARGGELFF.

This clonotype was detected only a few times. J is TRBJ2-7 and V is TRBV7-2, with D perhaps TRBD1 (6 bases). CDR3 length equals 17 residues. V lost 6 bases, J lost 7 bases, and 28 bases lay in between. Germline CDR1 SGHTA, CDR2 FQGNSA. The CDR3 nucleotides read TGTGCCAGCAGGCGGGCATCGTCGGTTACAGGGCTGGGAGAGCAGTACTTC. Protein sequence: CASRRASSVTGLGEQYF. The whole variable domain, remainder taken from reference TRBV7-2 and TRBJ2-7, is GAGVSQSPSNKVTEKGKDVELRCDPISGHTALYWYRQSLGQGLEFLIYFQGNSAPDKSGLPSDRFSAERTGGSVSTLTIQRTQQEDSAVYLCASRRASSVTGLGEQYFGPGTRLTVT.

This chain connects TRBV15 to TRBJ2-7, with 12 bases lining up with TRBD1. V lost 4 bases, J lost 5 bases, and 6 bases stayed unmatched. This CDR3 has 15 residues. Germline assignment: CDR1 LNHNV and CDR2 YYDKDF (reference sequence). CDR3 DNA: TGTGCCACCAGCATGTTGAGGGACAGGGGGCACGAGCAGTACTTC. It translates to CATSMLRDRGHEQYF.

This clonotype came up a few times. The chain uses TRBV4-1 and TRBJ2-5; no firm D call. Germline V lookup: CDR1 MGHRA, CDR2 YSYEKL. The CDR3 has 16 residues. Trimming shortened V by 4 bases and J by 1 base, and 16 bases separated the two germline ends. The CDR3 DNA follows: TGCGCCAGCAGCCCCTTTTCGACGGCGGTCCAAGAGACCCAGTACTTC. Translation gives CASSPFSTAVQETQYF.

The chain carries TRBV3-1 and TRBJ2-5, with a weak D call TRBD1 (6 bases). The CDR3 sequence is 16 residues long. Germline V gives CDR1 LGHDT, CDR2 YNNKEL (reference sequence). The ends were cut back, 1 base at V and 1 base at J, with 13 bases in the middle. The CDR3 DNA follows: TGTGCCAGCAGCCAAGTTGACCAGGGGATCCAAGAGACCCAGTACTTC. This codes for CASSQVDQGIQETQYF.

There are many counts of this clonotype. A read error may account for a junction end that differs from germline. This chain uses TRBV20-1 with TRBJ1-5, with D possibly TRBD1 on 6 matching bases. Germline-derived CDR1 and CDR2 are DFQATT and SNEGSKA (reference sequence). The CDR3 contains 14 residues. CDR3 region: CSARGGQGNQPQHF. For the CDR3, the DNA is TGCAGTGCTAGAGGGGGGCAGGGCAACCAGCCCCAGCATTTT.

This clonotype was seen more than once but under ten times. The J gene is TRBJ2-1, the V gene TRBV4-2; unclear D gene. This CDR3 has 13 residues. From germline, CDR1 is LGHNA and CDR2 YNFKEQ. The V and J ends lost 1 base and 8 bases respectively, with 9 bases between them. The CDR3, as DNA: TGTGCCAGCAGCCAAGTTCTGTGGGATGAGCAGTTCTTC. Translated: CASSQVLWDEQFF.

V is TRBV7-2 and J is TRBJ2-4; unclear D gene. CDR3 size: 16 residues. The germline CDR1 and CDR2 sequences are SGHTA and FQGNSA. V lost 5 bases and J 0 bases, leaving 14 bases between the germline ends. CDR3 in amino acids: CASSPPLLLAKNIQYF. The CDR3 bases are TGTGCCAGCAGCCCCCCTCTCCTTTTAGCCAAAAACATTCAGTACTTC.

The sample holds many counts of this clonotype. This rearrangement joins TRBV20-1 to TRBJ2-5, with D unresolved. Germline V gives CDR1 DFQATT, CDR2 SNEGSKA (reference sequence). Trimming shortened V by 1 base and J by 4 bases, and 4 bases separated the two germline ends. The CDR3 consists of 11 residues. Here the CDR3 reads CSARAPETQYF. The CDR3 DNA sequence: TGCAGTGCTAGAGCCCCAGAGACCCAGTACTTC.

This clonotype was found a few times. This CDR3 is CAISESAGAWNSPLHF. The CDR3 DNA follows: TGTGCCATCAGTGAGTCGGCGGGGGCGTGGAATTCACCCCTCCACTTT. V is TRBV10-3 and J is TRBJ1-6; possible D gene TRBD1, 6 bases. CDR1 ENHRY and CDR2 SYGVKD come from the germline V gene. Trimming took 0 bases from V and 7 from J, leaving 13 bases between them. CDR3 length equals 16 residues.

The V gene is TRBV3-1, the J gene TRBJ2-7; 7 positions match TRBD1. CDR1 LGHDT and CDR2 YNNKEL come from the germline V gene (reference sequence). The CDR3 extends over 15 amino acids. The junction had 9 bases not matched to a gene; V was cut back by 6 bases and J by 1 base. This CDR3 reads CASRRGQEPSYEQYF. The CDR3 DNA reads as TGTGCCAGCAGACGAGGACAGGAGCCTTCCTACGAGCAGTACTTC.

This clonotype was recorded many times. This chain connects TRBV9 to TRBJ2-3; 7 bases agree with TRBD2. V lost 3 bases and J lost 0; bases outside the gene matches: 7. The CDR3 runs 16 residues. Per the germline V gene, CDR1 is SGDLS and CDR2 is YYNGEE. The CDR3 coding sequence is TGTGCCAGCAGCGCATTAGCGGGTTCTAGCACAGATACGCAGTATTTT. It translates to CASSALAGSSTDTQYF. Full variable domain (remainder filled in from reference TRBV9 and TRBJ2-3): DSGVTQTPKHLITATGQRVTLRCSPRSGDLSVYWYQQSLDQGLQFLIQYYNGEERAKGNILERFSAQQFPDLHSELNLSSLELGDSALYFCASSALAGSSTDTQYFGPGTRLTVL.

This clonotype was counted a few times. The chain is built from TRBV20-1 and TRBJ2-3, with D perhaps assigned TRBD1 or TRBD2 (7 bases each). This CDR3 has 14 residues. V was pared by 2 bases and J by 5 bases, with 14 bases between. Germline loops: CDR1 DFQATT, CDR2 SNEGSKA (reference sequence). The CDR3 region is CSARWAGGGDTQYF. The CDR3 bases are TGCAGTGCTAGATGGGCAGGGGGGGGAGATACGCAGTATTTT.